This passage covers 17 T cell receptor beta chains from one sample sequenced in a study of T cells after yellow fever vaccination (dated by TCRdb to about 2019). The method behind the library was 5' RACE. Sequencing took place on an Illumina HiSeq 2500. The raw public data were reprocessed by TCRdb itself: fastp quality trimming at Q25, MiXCR clonotype calling, in-frame beta chains only. Rows merge per CDR3 protein into single entries with the most common DNA and genes. In all, the sample holds around 530,000 distinct CDR3 sequences, and less than 20% of those were seen once. The ten largest clones add up to around 15% of the sample. The treatment or condition label corresponds to: live attenuated yellow fever vaccine strain. The material sequenced was PBMCs, taken roughly 5 days after the first yellow fever vaccination. The source of these receptors is a man in his late teens or twenties who received the YFV17D yellow fever vaccine.

A few counts support this clonotype. The chain couples TRBV27 to TRBJ2-5, with TRBD2 matching 12 bases. Germline V gene lookup returns CDR1 MNHEY and CDR2 SMNVEV (reference sequence). V was pared by 6 bases and J by 6 bases, with 5 bases of the junction left unmatched. The CDR3 is 14 amino acids. This CDR3 reads CASRSSGGVKTQYF. In DNA form, the CDR3 reads TGTGCCAGCAGGTCTAGCGGGGGGGTTAAGACCCAGTACTTC.

J is TRBJ2-4 and V is TRBV4-1; D could derive from TRBD1 or TRBD2 (6 bases each). From germline, CDR1 is MGHRA and CDR2 YSYEKL. CDR3 size: 12 residues. The germline V and J ends were trimmed by 8 bases and 8 bases, with 13 bases remaining between them. The CDR3 loop reads CASANREDIQYF. Here the CDR3 DNA reads TGCGCCAGCGCAAACAGGGAGGACATTCAGTACTTC.

The table lists this clonotype with many counts. The chain couples TRBV7-3 to TRBJ1-2; TRBD1 matches at 9 bases. This CDR3 comprises 14 residues. The V gene's germline CDR1 is SGHTA and CDR2 FQGTGA. With V trimmed by 5 bases and J by 8 bases, 9 bases remained unmatched. This CDR3 reads CASSPGQGLAGYTF. CDR3 nucleotides: TGTGCCAGCAGCCCTGGACAGGGGCTGGCAGGCTACACCTTC.

V usage is TRBV4-2 and J usage is TRBJ1-1; possible D gene TRBD1, 6 bases. The CDR3 sequence is 15 residues long. Germline loops: CDR1 LGHNA, CDR2 YNFKEQ. Trimming shortened V by 4 bases and J by 1 base, and 13 bases separated the two germline ends. The CDR3 bases are TGTGCCAGCAGCCTTACCGGGACAAGGAACACTGAAGCTTTCTTT. This encodes CASSLTGTRNTEAFF.

This clonotype was counted a few times. This chain connects TRBV10-3 to TRBJ1-5, with a tentative D call TRBD1 (5 bases). The CDR3 length is 13 residues. Trimming took off 8 bases at V and 7 bases at J, with 15 bases between the two ends. Per germline, CDR1 ENHRY and CDR2 SYGVKD. The CDR3 region has the DNA TGTGCCATCGGGTATTCGGGGGAGCAGCCCCAGCATTTT. Protein sequence: CAIGYSGEQPQHF.

This sequence joins TRBV7-2 and TRBJ2-2; D call uncertain. Germline values: CDR1 SGHTA, CDR2 FQGNSA. V lost 7 bases and J lost 4, with 19 bases in between. The CDR3 runs 16 residues. CDR3 in amino acids: CASMRRAVLATGELFF. For the CDR3, the DNA is TGTGCCAGCATGAGACGGGCAGTCCTCGCCACCGGGGAGCTGTTTTTT. Using reference TRBV7-2 and TRBJ2-2 for the parts outside the CDR3, the full variable domain is GAGVSQSPSNKVTEKGKDVELRCDPISGHTALYWYRQSLGQGLEFLIYFQGNSAPDKSGLPSDRFSAERTGGSVSTLTIQRTQQEDSAVYLCASMRRAVLATGELFFGEGSRLTVL.

This clonotype was observed a few times. This chain links TRBV9 with TRBJ1-4, with TRBD1 matching over 7 bases. The V gene's germline CDR1 is SGDLS and CDR2 YYNGEE. The junction had 7 bases not matched to a gene; V was cut back by 3 bases and J by 8 bases. CDR3 size: 14 residues. The CDR3 sequence: CASSEGAGGEKLFF. The CDR3 DNA is TGTGCCAGCAGCGAGGGGGCCGGGGGGGAAAAACTGTTTTTT.

This clonotype was picked up a small number of times. The chain has TRBV12-3 or TRBV12-4 and TRBJ1-1, with 8 positions matching TRBD1. Germline trimming cut 1 base from V and 2 bases from J; bases unmatched to any gene: 3. This CDR3 contains 15 residues. CDR3 in DNA: TGTGCCAGCAGTTTAGTATCAGGGGGCAACACTGAAGCTTTCTTT. Translation: CASSLVSGGNTEAFF.

This clonotype was recorded a few times. This chain links TRBV11-2 with TRBJ2-7; D may be TRBD1 or TRBD2 (5 bases each). The CDR3 contains 16 residues. The V gene's germline CDR1 is SGHAT and CDR2 FQNNGV. Trimming removed 3 bases from V and 2 bases from J, with 17 bases in between. This CDR3 reads CASSFVAVRGPYEQYF. The CDR3 DNA reads TGTGCCAGCAGCTTTGTCGCCGTCCGGGGCCCCTACGAGCAGTACTTC.

The chain has TRBV27 and TRBJ2-7, with D perhaps matching TRBD1 (6 bases). The germline gives CDR1 MNHEY, CDR2 SMNVEV (reference sequence). The V end was cut by 4 bases, the J end by 4 bases, with 14 bases between. This CDR3 has 14 amino acids. DNA of the CDR3: TGTGCCAGCAGTTCGCGGACAGATAGGTACGAGCAGTACTTC. The encoded protein is CASSSRTDRYEQYF.

The rearrangement links TRBV29-1 to TRBJ1-1; TRBD1 matches 7 bases. The trim removed 7 bases at V and 0 bases at J, leaving 5 bases unmatched. The CDR3 is 13 residues long. Germline loops: CDR1 SQVTM, CDR2 ANQGSEA. The CDR3 DNA follows: TGCAGCGGGGAGGGACAGATGAACACTGAAGCTTTCTTT. Translation gives CSGEGQMNTEAFF.

This clonotype was observed a few times. The V and J genes are TRBV20-1 and TRBJ2-1, with 7 bases that match TRBD2. This CDR3 contains 15 residues. Germline V gene lookup returns CDR1 DFQATT and CDR2 SNEGSKA (reference sequence). V shed 2 bases and J 7 bases; nucleotides not matched to a gene: 11. The CDR3 sequence: CSARLPAGPLNEQFF. The DNA of the CDR3 is TGCAGTGCTAGACTCCCAGCGGGGCCACTAAATGAGCAGTTCTTC.

This clonotype was picked up many times. This chain connects TRBV9 to TRBJ2-2; D gene unclear. Trimming removed 0 bases at V and 1 base at J, with 7 bases between. CDR1 and CDR2 (germline): SGDLS, YYNGEE. The CDR3 has 15 residues. CDR3 nucleotide sequence: TGTGCCAGCAGCGTAGAAGGAGAGAACACCGGGGAGCTGTTTTTT. This sequence encodes CASSVEGENTGELFF.

This clonotype was observed a few times. The chain has TRBV7-9 and TRBJ2-6; 7 bases are a match to TRBD2. The CDR3 has 17 amino acids. The ends lost 3 bases at V and 0 bases at J; junction bases unmatched: 5. CDR1 and CDR2 (germline): SEHNR, FQNEAQ (reference sequence). The CDR3 reads CASSLGGSFSGANVLTF. The CDR3 coding sequence is TGTGCCAGCAGCTTGGGGGGGTCCTTCTCTGGGGCCAACGTCCTGACTTTC. The whole variable domain, filled in from reference TRBV7-9 and TRBJ2-6, reads DTGVSQNPRHKITKRGQNVTFRCDPISEHNRLYWYRQTLGQGPEFLTYFQNEAQLEKSRLLSDRFSAERPKGSFSTLEIQRTEQGDSAMYLCASSLGGSFSGANVLTFGAGSRLTVL.

In this sample, this clonotype turned up a few times. The chain joins TRBV29-1 to TRBJ2-1; 7 bases agree with TRBD2. This CDR3 is 15 amino acids long. Germline lookup yields CDR1 SQVTM and CDR2 ANQGSEA. J gave up 6 bases and V 3 bases, and 11 bases lay outside the gene matches. The CDR3 reads CSVDTLAARANEQFF. The CDR3 nucleotides read TGCAGCGTTGACACCCTAGCGGCTCGGGCCAATGAGCAGTTCTTC.

This chain links TRBV6-1 with TRBJ1-1; D is possibly TRBD1 (6 bases). Trimming shortened V by 5 bases and J by 2 bases, and 21 bases separated the two germline ends. The CDR3 length is 17 residues. Germline V CDR1 and CDR2: MNHNS, SASEGT. The CDR3 loop is CASSKRGGTGVNTEAFF. Here the CDR3 DNA reads TGTGCCAGCAGTAAACGGGGGGGCACGGGGGTTAACACTGAAGCTTTCTTT.

Many counts were recorded for this clonotype. This chain links TRBV3-1 with TRBJ1-1; TRBD1 might be the D (6 bases). The germline V and J ends were trimmed by 4 bases and 4 bases, with 13 bases remaining between them. Germline V gene sequence: CDR1 LGHDT, CDR2 YNNKEL (reference sequence). The CDR3 length is 14 residues. The CDR3 sequence is CASSPDRSGTEAFF. For the CDR3, the DNA is TGTGCCAGCAGCCCCGACAGGTCGGGCACTGAAGCTTTCTTT.